The 25 T cell receptor beta chains in this list originate from one sample, sequenced in a study of blood T cells in healthy people across ages. Using a J-beta primer mix together with a sample-barcoded 5' primer, a second PCR was run for roughly 7 to 11 cycles. TCRdb reanalysed the 5' RACE reads using MiXCR and keeps one entry per CDR3 protein. Seen here are about 970,000 distinct CDR3 sequences, about 53% observed once, and the top ten hold about 21%. Sample: blood. The receptors originated from a woman between 55 and 75 years old in good health.

The rearrangement joins TRBV7-8 to TRBJ2-6, with TRBD2 as a possible D gene (6 bases). Trimming removed 5 bases from V and 0 bases from J, with 14 bases in between. The length of the CDR3 is 17 residues. Germline lookup yields CDR1 SGHVS and CDR2 FQNEAQ. CDR3 coding DNA: TGTGCCAGCAGCGCGGGACTCGGGGTCTCTGGGGCCAACGTCCTGACTTTC. Its protein is CASSAGLGVSGANVLTF.

The V gene is TRBV21-1, the J gene TRBJ1-1. TRBV21-1 is given as a pseudogene. CDR3 length: 18 residues. The CDR3 loop reads CASSKEGGGSSGGTEAFF. CDR3 bases: TGTGCCAGCAGCAAAGAGGGTGGGGGGAGTAGTGGTGGCACTGAAGCTTTCTTT.

The rearrangement links TRBV27 to TRBJ2-1; 7 bases are a match to TRBD2. The CDR3 extends over 14 amino acids. CDR1 MNHEY and CDR2 SMNVEV come from the germline V gene (reference sequence). V was pared by 7 bases and J by 4 bases, with 7 bases of the junction left unmatched. The CDR3 DNA reads TGTGCCAGCATATCTAGCGGAAATTACAATGAGCAGTTCTTC. Encoded protein: CASISSGNYNEQFF.

V gene TRBV6-6 combines with J gene TRBJ2-7; D unclear. The germline gives CDR1 MNHNY, CDR2 SVGAGI (reference sequence). With 0 bases removed from V and 2 bases from J, the gap between germline ends came to 5 bases. There are 13 residues in the CDR3. The CDR3 DNA sequence: TGTGCCAGCAGTTACTCCCCTACCTACGAGCAGTACTTC. It encodes CASSYSPTYEQYF.

The sample holds a few counts of this clonotype. The chain joins TRBV29-1 to TRBJ2-1; D is perhaps TRBD2 (6 bases). V gave up 5 bases and J gave up 1 base, with 12 bases separating them. This CDR3 is built from 14 residues. Per germline, CDR1 SQVTM and CDR2 ANQGSEA. The CDR3 DNA reads as TGCAGCGTTCGGGGGACGGAGTCCTACAATGAGCAGTTCTTC. Encoded protein: CSVRGTESYNEQFF.

The chain is built from TRBV12-3 or TRBV12-4 and TRBJ2-3; no clear D. The CDR3 covers 14 residues. Trimming removed 3 bases at V and 0 bases at J, with 7 bases between. This chain's CDR3 is CASSFWVSTDTQYF. CDR3 in DNA: TGTGCCAGCAGTTTCTGGGTGAGCACAGATACGCAGTATTTT.

This clonotype showed up just a few times. The chain has TRBV20-1 and TRBJ2-7; D not certain. The CDR3 has 12 residues. V was pared by 6 bases and J by 0 bases, with 9 bases between. Germline lookup yields CDR1 DFQATT and CDR2 SNEGSKA (reference sequence). Here the CDR3 reads CSARPRSYEQYF. The CDR3 bases are TGCAGTGCGCGCCCCCGCTCCTACGAGCAGTACTTC.

The chain carries TRBV5-5 and TRBJ2-2, with D possibly TRBD2 on 5 matching bases. There are 16 residues in the CDR3. The V and J ends lost 4 bases and 0 bases respectively, with 13 bases between them. Germline CDR1 reads SGHKS; CDR2 reads YYEKEE (reference sequence). CDR3 sequence (DNA): TGTGCCAGCAGCCTCAGAGCGGACCCGAACACCGGGGAGCTGTTTTTT. It encodes CASSLRADPNTGELFF.

This clonotype was observed a few times. The chain has TRBV4-1 and TRBJ1-2; tentative D call: TRBD1 (6 bases). V lost 0 bases and J 8 bases, leaving 13 bases between the germline ends. CDR1 is MGHRA, CDR2 YSYEKL, per germline. CDR3 length: 14 residues. The CDR3 DNA reads as TGCGCCAGCAGCCAAGATACAGGGCCTGAGGGCTACACCTTC. Amino acids: CASSQDTGPEGYTF.

This clonotype was seen more than once but under ten times. The gene calls are TRBV27 and TRBJ2-7; D assignment may be TRBD1 or TRBD2 (5 bases each). The CDR3 is 11 residues long. V lost 6 bases and J lost 7, with 10 bases in between. Per germline, CDR1 MNHEY and CDR2 SMNVEV (reference sequence). The CDR3 spells CASSNGGEQYF. The CDR3 bases are TGTGCCAGCAGCAATGGGGGAGAGCAGTACTTC.

This clonotype appeared a few times. The V gene is TRBV4-3, the J gene TRBJ2-5; D gene uncertain. V lost 0 bases to trimming and J lost 5 bases, with 13 bases between them. This CDR3 is 15 amino acids long. The germline V gene has CDR1 LGHNA and CDR2 YSLEER. This chain's CDR3 is CASSQDSVRRETQYF. The CDR3, as DNA: TGCGCCAGCAGCCAAGATTCAGTCAGGCGGGAGACCCAGTACTTC.

In its sample, this clonotype was seen many times. The gene calls are TRBV12-3 or TRBV12-4 and TRBJ2-3; the D is unclear. The CDR3 runs to 14 residues. V was pared by 3 bases and J by 0 bases, with 7 bases between. In nucleotides, the CDR3 is TGTGCCAGCAGTTTGTTGCAGAGCACAGATACGCAGTATTTT. Translating gives CASSLLQSTDTQYF.

This clonotype was seen a handful of times. The chain uses TRBV12-3 or TRBV12-4 and TRBJ2-1, with D tentatively TRBD2 (5 bases). V shed 4 bases and J shed 0 bases, with 10 bases lying between them. CDR3 size: 15 residues. CDR3 region: CASSYGDGSYNEQFF. The CDR3, as DNA: TGTGCCAGCAGTTACGGGGATGGCTCCTACAATGAGCAGTTCTTC.

With respect to this clonotype: A read error may explain this, as a much larger clone is one base away. The V and J genes are TRBV12-3 or TRBV12-4 and TRBJ2-5; D gene uncertain. There are 14 residues in the CDR3. The CDR3 sequence: CASSPGSLQGTQYF. The CDR3 bases are TGTGCCAGCAGTCCCGGAAGCCTACAAGGGACCCAGTACTTC.

This clonotype has a handful of counts. The V and J genes are TRBV6-2 or TRBV6-3 and TRBJ2-1; 10 bases are a match to TRBD2. V dropped 2 bases and J dropped 6; count of bases not matched to a gene: 4. The CDR3 sequence is 15 residues long. Germline values: CDR1 MNHEY, CDR2 SVGEGT. In DNA, the CDR3 is TGTGCCAGCAGTTACCGAGCGGGAGGGCCCAATGAGCAGTTCTTC. This sequence encodes CASSYRAGGPNEQFF.

V gene TRBV29-1 combines with J gene TRBJ1-2, with D maybe TRBD1 (5 bases). The CDR3 covers 12 residues. Per the germline V gene, CDR1 is SQVTM and CDR2 is ANQGSEA. V shed 4 bases and J shed 8 bases, with 14 bases lying between them. CDR3 bases: TGCAGCGTTGTGACAGTCTTAAGAGGCTACACCTTC. Encoded protein: CSVVTVLRGYTF. Full variable domain (remainder filled in from reference TRBV29-1 and TRBJ1-2): SAVISQKPSRDICQRGTSLTIQCQVDSQVTMMFWYRQQPGQSLTLIATANQGSEATYESGFVIDKFPISRPNLTFSTLTVSNMSPEDSSIYLCSVVTVLRGYTFGSGTRLTVV.

This clonotype has just a few counts. The chain uses TRBV4-3 and TRBJ2-3; D gene unclear. Trimming removed 5 bases at V and 0 bases at J, with 21 bases between. The CDR3 contains 18 residues. Germline CDR1 reads LGHNA; CDR2 reads YSLEER. CDR3 region: CASSFESFYRTSTDTQYF. The CDR3 bases are TGCGCCAGCAGCTTCGAATCCTTTTATCGCACGAGCACAGATACGCAGTATTTT.

The CDR3 nucleotides are TGTGCCAGCAGCCGCACCGACAGGGGAAACATTCAGTACTTC. Translating gives CASSRTDRGNIQYF. The chain couples TRBV7-2 to TRBJ2-5, with 8 nucleotides matching TRBD1. The J call is uncertain, as TRBJ2-4 better fits the DNA end. There are 14 residues in the CDR3. The germline gives CDR1 SGHTA, CDR2 FQGNSA.

V and J are TRBV20-1 and TRBJ2-7; 12 bases are a match to TRBD2. CDR1 DFQATT and CDR2 SNEGSKA come from the germline V gene (reference sequence). The CDR3 covers 15 residues. V was clipped by 7 bases and J by 7 bases; unmatched bases: 14. This CDR3 reads CSVTPSGREVGEQYF. The CDR3 nucleotides are TGCAGTGTCACCCCTAGCGGGAGGGAAGTGGGGGAGCAGTACTTC.

The sample holds one count of this clonotype. The chain joins TRBV18 to TRBJ2-5; 7 bases are a match to TRBD1. The CDR3 sequence is 15 residues long. CDR1 KGHSH and CDR2 LQKENI come from the germline V gene. Trimming took 5 bases from V and 0 from J; bases not matched to a gene: 6. CDR3 residues: CASSSTGMYQETQYF. The CDR3 DNA reads TGTGCCAGCTCATCGACAGGGATGTACCAAGAGACCCAGTACTTC.

The chain is built from TRBV5-1 and TRBJ2-5; D tentatively reads TRBD1 or TRBD2 (5 bases each). The CDR3 spans 15 residues. The V gene lost 0 bases and the J gene lost 1 base, with 10 bases spanning the gap. CDR1 is SGHRS, CDR2 YFSETQ, per germline. Here the CDR3 DNA reads TGCGCCAGCAGCTTGGCTAACGGGGCCCAAGAGACCCAGTACTTC. Protein: CASSLANGAQETQYF.

The rearrangement joins TRBV7-2 to TRBJ1-2; TRBD1 matches 7 bases. The germline V gene encodes CDR1 SGHTA and CDR2 FQGNSA. The CDR3 sequence is 14 residues long. V was pared by 5 bases and J by 3 bases, with 6 bases of the junction left unmatched. Here the CDR3 DNA reads TGTGCCAGCAGCGCCTCGGGACAGTACTATGGCTACACCTTC. Its protein product is CASSASGQYYGYTF.

The chain uses TRBV7-2 and TRBJ2-3; TRBD2 matches at 8 bases. Germline loops: CDR1 SGHTA, CDR2 FQGNSA. V lost 4 bases to trimming and J lost 2 bases; unmatched junction nucleotides: 8. CDR3 length: 16 residues. The CDR3 loop is CASSWSGGRNTDTQYF. The CDR3 region has the DNA TGTGCCAGCAGCTGGAGCGGCGGGAGGAACACAGATACGCAGTATTTT.

The chain carries TRBV20-1 and TRBJ2-2, with 10 nucleotides matching TRBD1. Per the germline V gene, CDR1 is DFQATT and CDR2 is SNEGSKA (reference sequence). This CDR3 is built from 14 residues. J gave up 5 bases and V 4 bases, and 4 bases lay outside the gene matches. This CDR3 reads CSATDRGRTGELFF. The CDR3 DNA sequence: TGCAGTGCTACCGACAGGGGGCGTACCGGGGAGCTGTTTTTT.

This chain uses TRBV20-1 with TRBJ1-4; TRBD1 aligns across 10 bases. The V gene end was trimmed by 3 bases and the J gene end by 2 bases; junction bases not matched to a gene: 3. The CDR3 extends over 15 amino acids. CDR1 and CDR2 from the germline V gene are DFQATT and SNEGSKA (reference sequence). In DNA form, the CDR3 reads TGCAGTGCTAGGACAGGGGGCCTCACTAATGAAAAACTGTTTTTT. Protein: CSARTGGLTNEKLFF.